These T cell receptor beta chains were read from a single sample in a study of shared clonotypes between healthy human individuals. The protocol was immunoSEQ multiplex PCR, while the TCRdb copy is restricted to in-frame clones and leaves out a portion. The sample lists about 2 million clones, about 95% occurring once. Sequences were obtained from naive CD8+ T cells sorted from blood. Receptors originate from a man younger than 30 in good health. CDR3s include the opening cysteine and the closing phenylalanine or tryptophan. D genes are given only for firm matches. Clone size is stated in some rows and not others, as once, few, many or a class when expanded.

abundance,j_gene,v_gene,len,d_gene,CDR3nt,CDR3aa
NA,TRBJ1-1,TRBV19,15,NA,TGTGCCAGTAGCGAGCTCGGGAATGTGATTTTTGAAGCTTTCTTT,CASSELGNVIFEAFF
NA,TRBJ2-7,TRBV9,14,NA,TGTGCCAGCAGCGTAGAGGATTTTCCCTACGAGCAGTACTTC,CASSVEDFPYEQYF
NA,TRBJ2-7,TRBV2,13,TRBD2,TGTGCCAGGGCCGGGACTAGCTCCTACGAGCAGTACTTC,CARAGTSSYEQYF
once,TRBJ1-1,TRBV2,12,NA,TGTGCCAGCACCCCAGAGGACACTGAAGCTTTCTTT,CASTPEDTEAFF
NA,TRBJ2-7,TRBV30,12,NA,TGTGCCTGGAGTGTTAGGTACAACGAGCAGTACTTC,CAWSVRYNEQYF
NA,TRBJ2-7,TRBV13,14,NA,TGTGCCAGCAGCCCTCAAGGCCTTCGCTACGAGCAGTACTTC,CASSPQGLRYEQYF
NA,TRBJ2-5,TRBV13,14,TRBD2,TGTGCCAGCAGCTTAGCGGGAGGGCCGGAGACCCAGTACTTC,CASSLAGGPETQYF
once,TRBJ2-3,TRBV4-1,16,TRBD2,TGCGCCAGCAGCCAAGATGGAGCGGGGGGGCAAGATACGCAGTATTTT,CASSQDGAGGQDTQYF
NA,TRBJ2-7,TRBV13,16,TRBD1,TGTGCCAGCAGCCCCCCCCGGGGACAGGTCTCCTACGAGCAGTACTTC,CASSPPRGQVSYEQYF
NA,TRBJ1-2,TRBV4-3,15,NA,TGCGCCAGCAGCCCCAAAGAATGGATGGGTTATGGCTACACCTTC,CASSPKEWMGYGYTF
NA,TRBJ1-3,TRBV30,15,NA,TGTGCCTGGAGTGTACAGACGGTCTCTGGAAACACCATATATTTT,CAWSVQTVSGNTIYF
NA,TRBJ1-1,TRBV7-9,15,NA,TGTGCCAGCAGCTTAGGTCAGGGTTTAAAGACTGAAGCTTTCTTT,CASSLGQGLKTEAFF
NA,TRBJ2-3,TRBV4-1,15,NA,TGCGCCAGCAGCCTAGAGGGCAGGAACACAGATACGCAGTATTTT,CASSLEGRNTDTQYF
once,TRBJ2-7,TRBV28,15,TRBD2,TGTGCCAGCAGTTTGGCGGGGGGCGACTCCTACGAGCAGTACTTC,CASSLAGGDSYEQYF
NA,TRBJ2-2,TRBV15,14,NA,TGTGCCACCAGGGGGGGGCTAAACACCGGGGAGCTGTTTTTT,CATRGGLNTGELFF
NA,TRBJ2-7,TRBV7-2,15,NA,TGTGCCAGCAGCTTAGGGGCGGGAATCCCCTACGAGCAGTACTTC,CASSLGAGIPYEQYF
NA,TRBJ1-5,TRBV19,15,NA,TGTGCCAGTACCACGGGGTGGGGGCCGCCTCAGCCCCAGCATTTT,CASTTGWGPPQPQHF
once,TRBJ1-2,TRBV28,15,NA,TGTGCCAGTCAGGAAGGTCTAGGAGGTGACTATGGCTACACCTTC,CASQEGLGGDYGYTF
NA,TRBJ2-7,TRBV6-5,15,TRBD2,TGTGCCAGCAGCTATGGACTAGCGGGATCCTACGAGCAGTACTTC,CASSYGLAGSYEQYF
NA,TRBJ2-3,TRBV5-6,15,TRBD2,TGTGCCAGCAGCAAAGCGGGGGGAGTCACAGATACGCAGTATTTT,CASSKAGGVTDTQYF
NA,TRBJ1-1,TRBV9,16,NA,TGTGCCAGCAGCCCCACGGGGGGATCCTTGAACACTGAAGCTTTCTTT,CASSPTGGSLNTEAFF
NA,TRBJ1-6,TRBV7-9,12,NA,TGTGCCAGCAGTGACAGCAATTCACCCCTCCACTTT,CASSDSNSPLHF
once,TRBJ2-3,TRBV7-7,14,NA,TGTGCTAGCAGCTCCAGGTGGTACACAGATACGCAGTATTTT,CASSSRWYTDTQYF
NA,TRBJ2-1,TRBV5-6,11,NA,TGTGCCAGCAGCTTGGGCTGGGAGCAGTTCTTC,CASSLGWEQFF
NA,TRBJ2-7,TRBV5-6,14,NA,TGTGCCAGCAGCTTAGGACCTAATTCCTACGAGCAGTACTTC,CASSLGPNSYEQYF
NA,TRBJ2-2,TRBV10-2,16,TRBD2,TGCGCCAGCTCGAGAGGACTAGCGGGAGGAGTCGGGGAGCTGTTTTTT,CASSRGLAGGVGELFF
NA,TRBJ1-1,TRBV27,15,NA,TGTGCCAGCAGTCCCCGGTGGGGAGCCCACACTGAAGCTTTCTTT,CASSPRWGAHTEAFF
NA,TRBJ1-1,TRBV25-1,14,TRBD1,TGTGCCAGCAGTGGGACAGGGGGTGGCACTGAAGCTTTCTTT,CASSGTGGGTEAFF
NA,TRBJ1-2,TRBV28,13,NA,TGTGCCAGCAGTTTAAGCGGGGGCTCTGGCTACACCTTC,CASSLSGGSGYTF
NA,TRBJ2-7,TRBV9,12,NA,TGTGCCAGCAGCGTAGCTGACTACGAGCAGTACTTC,CASSVADYEQYF
NA,TRBJ2-7,TRBV5-6,15,NA,TGTGCCAGCAGCTTGGCGGGACTTCTCTCCTACGAGCAGTACTTC,CASSLAGLLSYEQYF
NA,TRBJ2-3,TRBV28,14,NA,TGTGCCAGCACCCTCAGGGGGGGCACAGATACGCAGTATTTT,CASTLRGGTDTQYF
NA,TRBJ2-5,TRBV27,14,NA,TGTGCCAGCAGTTCCCCAGAGGCGGGGGAGACCCAGTACTTC,CASSSPEAGETQYF